The clone carrying this TCR beta chain was observed many times. The sample belongs to a study of CD8 T cells in ankylosing spondylitis. The CDR3 spans 14 residues. V was trimmed by 3 bases and J by 1 base, leaving 12 bases between them. The germline V gene encodes CDR1 SQVTM and CDR2 ANQGSEA. In TCRdb, the 5' RACE reads were re-called with MiXCR into one record per CDR3 protein. The sample records around 33,000 distinct CDR3 sequences, roughly 7.9% being singletons. The TCR originated in a male donor with ankylosing spondylitis or in good health (not recorded which). Sequenced input: blood, either unsorted or a sorted T cell fraction (not recorded which). The rearrangement joins TRBV29-1 to TRBJ2-5; D possibly corresponds to TRBD1 (6 bases). This chain's CDR3 is CSVDARGFQETQYF. The CDR3 nucleotides are TGCAGCGTTGATGCCAGGGGATTCCAAGAGACCCAGTACTTC.